One T cell receptor beta chain is described in this entry. The source of the sample is a study of shared clonotypes between healthy human individuals. Profiled with immunoSEQ multiplex PCR; TCRdb holds only in-frame clones, not every one. The sample shows under 130,000 clones, 67% of them seen only once. Germline assignment: CDR1 MNHEY and CDR2 SMNVEV (reference sequence). CDR3 length: 15 residues. The germline V and J ends were trimmed by 2 bases and 6 bases, with 16 bases remaining between them. This receptor was identified in a woman in her twenties or thirties in good health. The genes are TRBV27 and TRBJ1-2; TRBD1 is a possible D gene (5 bases). The sample comprised memory CD8+ T cells sorted from blood. Described subset: CD45RO+ cells pooled with CCR7-negative TemRA cells. The CDR3 DNA reads as TGTGCCAGCAGTTTAACTGGCAGGGCAATAGATGGCTACACCTTC. As protein: CASSLTGRAIDGYTF.